This passage covers 21 T cell receptor beta chains from one sample sequenced in a study of blood T cell repertoires in COVID-19. Clones were sequenced by immunoSEQ multiplex PCR, and TCRdb holds only the in-frame ones, with some missing. The table includes around 140,000 clones, about three quarters detected once. Material for sequencing was peripheral blood. The receptors derive from a woman in her 50s with active or convalescent COVID-19.

The rearrangement uses TRBV28 and TRBJ2-1; the D gene is possibly TRBD2 (6 bases). The CDR3 contains 14 residues. Germline V gene lookup returns CDR1 MDHEN and CDR2 SYDVKM. Trimming shortened V by 6 bases and J by 6 bases, and 15 bases separated the two germline ends. The CDR3 DNA sequence: TGTGCCAGCAGCGACCCTCTAGCGATCAATGAGCAGTTCTTC. Protein product: CASSDPLAINEQFF.

This chain links TRBV30 with TRBJ1-4, with no clear D. V was trimmed by 6 bases and J by 1 base, leaving 15 bases between them. The CDR3 covers 15 residues. Germline loops: CDR1 GTSNPN, CDR2 SVGIG (reference sequence). The CDR3 loop reads CACSNARGTNEKLFF. Written as DNA, the CDR3 is TGTGCCTGCTCTAACGCAAGAGGAACTAATGAAAAACTGTTTTTT. The whole variable domain, filled in from reference TRBV30 and TRBJ1-4, reads SQTIHQWPATLVQPVGSPLSLECTVEGTSNPNLYWYRQAAGRGLQLLFYSVGIGQISSEVPQNLSASRPQDRQFILSSKKLLLSDSGFYLCACSNARGTNEKLFFGSGTQLSVL.

This clone has only a few counts. The rearrangement links TRBV3-1 (or the pseudogene TRBV3-2) to TRBJ1-6; maybe TRBD1 (6 bases). The length of the CDR3 is 16 residues. Germline loops: CDR1 LGHDT, CDR2 YNNKEL (reference sequence). The V and J ends lost 4 bases and 5 bases respectively, with 15 bases between them. CDR3 nucleotides: TGTGCCAGCAGCCGTAGCGAAACAGGGAATAATTCACCCCTCCACTTT. It encodes CASSRSETGNNSPLHF.

The rearrangement links TRBV7-3 to TRBJ2-7; TRBD1 matches 8 bases. The CDR3 totals 15 residues. Germline V gene data show CDR1 as SGHTA and CDR2 as FQGTGA. V was pared by 5 bases and J by 6 bases, with 12 bases of the junction left unmatched. CDR3: CASSPDRGPPLEQYF. CDR3 nucleotide sequence: TGTGCCAGCAGCCCCGACAGGGGTCCCCCCCTCGAGCAGTACTTC.

J is TRBJ1-4 and V is TRBV6-5; D unresolved. V was pared by 6 bases and J by 5 bases, with 13 bases between. The germline V gene encodes CDR1 MNHEY and CDR2 SVGAGI. The CDR3 extends over 14 amino acids. The CDR3 protein is CASSAGSQNEKLFF. In DNA, the CDR3 is TGTGCCAGCAGCGCGGGGTCCCAGAATGAAAAACTGTTTTTT.

The chain carries TRBV18 and TRBJ2-3, with 10 bases that match TRBD2. The J segment lost 1 base and the V segment lost 6 bases, leaving 13 bases of the junction unmatched. Germline-derived CDR1 and CDR2 are KGHSH and LQKENI. The CDR3 is made up of 18 amino acids. In DNA, the CDR3 is TGTGCCAGCTCCTGGGCTAGCGGGGGAAATGTGGGCACAGATACGCAGTATTTT. It specifies CASSWASGGNVGTDTQYF.

The CDR3 region is CASRTLGTENTEAFF. CDR3 coding DNA: TGTGCCAGTAGGACTCTCGGGACAGAGAACACTGAAGCTTTCTTT. V is TRBV19 and J is TRBJ1-1; 7 positions agree with TRBD1. Trimming took 6 bases from V and 1 from J; bases not matched to a gene: 8. This CDR3 contains 15 residues. Germline CDR1 LNHDA, CDR2 SQIVND (reference sequence).

CDR3: CASSRELVSRTEAFF. CDR3 coding DNA: TGTGCCAGCAGTCGGGAGTTGGTGAGCAGGACTGAAGCTTTCTTT. The chain uses TRBV7-9 and TRBJ1-1; no definite D call. V lost 6 bases and J 5 bases, leaving 19 bases between the germline ends. Germline CDR1 is SEHNR and CDR2 is FQNEAQ (reference sequence). CDR3 length equals 15 residues.

This chain links TRBV5-4 with TRBJ2-1; 9 nucleotides agree with TRBD2. Germline trimming cut 4 bases from V and 0 bases from J; bases unmatched to any gene: 2. Per germline, CDR1 SGHNT and CDR2 YYREEE (reference sequence). This CDR3 has 15 residues. This CDR3 is CASSLSGSSYNEQFF. The CDR3 nucleotides read TGTGCCAGCAGCCTTAGCGGGAGCTCCTACAATGAGCAGTTCTTC.

The genes are TRBV7-2 and TRBJ1-1, with D possibly TRBD1 on 6 matching bases. Germline loops: CDR1 SGHTA, CDR2 FQGNSA. The CDR3 has 13 residues. The V end lost 5 bases, the J end lost 1 base, and 8 bases lay between the germline ends. CDR3 coding DNA: TGTGCCAGCAGCCGACAGGCGAACACTGAAGCTTTCTTT. Translating gives CASSRQANTEAFF.

The V and J genes are TRBV30 and TRBJ1-2; 7 bases agree with TRBD1. Germline CDR1 reads GTSNPN; CDR2 reads SVGIG (reference sequence). The CDR3 spans 16 residues. The ends lost 5 bases at V and 1 base at J; junction bases unmatched: 13. CDR3 DNA sequence: TGTGCCTGGGTGAGCCTTGACAGGGCTGTTAACTATGGCTACACCTTC. This translates into CAWVSLDRAVNYGYTF.

This clone was seen only a few times. The J gene is TRBJ2-5, the V gene TRBV3-1 (or the pseudogene TRBV3-2), with TRBD1 matching over 9 bases. CDR1 and CDR2 (germline): LGHDT, YNNKEL (reference sequence). V lost 5 bases, J lost 4 bases, and 5 bases stayed unmatched. The CDR3 has 14 residues. CDR3 in amino acids: CASSETGGGETQYF. CDR3 in DNA: TGTGCCAGCAGCGAGACAGGGGGTGGAGAGACCCAGTACTTC.

The V call is TRBV28, the J call TRBJ1-1; the D gene is possibly TRBD1 (5 bases). The germline gives CDR1 MDHEN, CDR2 SYDVKM. The CDR3 length is 16 residues. Trimming removed 8 bases from V and 4 bases from J, with 23 bases in between. CDR3 sequence (DNA): TGTGCCAGCCAAACCGGAGATCAGGGTGGCGGCACTGAAGCTTTCTTT. Amino acid sequence: CASQTGDQGGGTEAFF.

The chain employs TRBV7-9 and TRBJ1-2, with D possibly TRBD1 on 6 matching bases. Trimming took off 4 bases at V and 4 bases at J, with 16 bases between the two ends. The CDR3 consists of 15 residues. CDR1 and CDR2 from the germline V gene are SEHNR and FQNEAQ (reference sequence). CDR3 sequence reads: CASSWIRGSGYGYTF. CDR3 bases: TGTGCCAGCAGCTGGATCAGGGGATCGGGCTATGGCTACACCTTC.

The chain's CDR3 is CASSQDRSGGAGEQFF. In DNA form, the CDR3 reads TGCGCCAGCAGCCAAGATCGCAGCGGGGGGGCAGGGGAGCAGTTCTTC. The chain uses TRBV4-3 and TRBJ2-1, with 10 bases that match TRBD2. V was clipped by 0 bases and J by 10 bases; unmatched bases: 9. CDR1 is LGHNA, CDR2 YSLEER, per germline. The CDR3 is 16 residues long.

This clone has only a few counts. The V and J genes are TRBV3-1 (or the pseudogene TRBV3-2) and TRBJ1-4; possible D gene TRBD1, 6 bases. Germline CDR1 and CDR2: LGHDT and YNNKEL (reference sequence). The V end was cut by 4 bases, the J end by 8 bases, with 17 bases between. The CDR3 sequence is 15 residues long. CDR3 coding DNA: TGTGCCAGCAGCCGAACAGGGCAACAAGGGGAAAAACTGTTTTTT. Its translation is CASSRTGQQGEKLFF.

The J gene is TRBJ1-2, the V gene TRBV19; 9 bases match TRBD1. V gave up 5 bases and J gave up 3 bases; unmatched junction bases: 16. The CDR3 runs 18 residues. CDR1 LNHDA and CDR2 SQIVND come from the germline V gene (reference sequence). CDR3 amino acids: CASSSRTSGTGTHYGYTF. CDR3 nucleotides: TGTGCCAGTAGTTCCCGTACCTCCGGGACAGGGACCCACTATGGCTACACCTTC.

This clone has a handful of counts. The same CDR3 arises from other DNA sequences in this sample as well. The chain is built from TRBV30 and TRBJ1-1; 7 nucleotides agree with TRBD1. This CDR3 spans 13 amino acids. V gave up 2 bases and J gave up 4 bases; unmatched junction bases: 4. CDR1 and CDR2 (germline): GTSNPN, SVGIG (reference sequence). DNA of the CDR3: TGTGCCTGGAGTAGAGGGGGCGGCACTGAAGCTTTCTTT. Translated: CAWSRGGGTEAFF.

The chain couples TRBV5-6 to TRBJ1-1, with TRBD1 matching over 7 bases. CDR1 and CDR2 (germline): SGHDT, YYEEEE. The CDR3 covers 14 residues. V shed 7 bases and J 1 base; nucleotides not matched to a gene: 7. The DNA for the CDR3 is TGTGCCAGCCGCATGCGACAGGGGAACACTGAAGCTTTCTTT. Its protein product is CASRMRQGNTEAFF.

This chain uses TRBV23-1 with TRBJ1-1, with a weak D call TRBD1 (5 bases). TRBV23-1 is an ORF, with its function uncertain. The CDR3 contains 17 residues. Trimming cost V 4 bases and J 6 bases, with 24 bases left between them. The CDR3 DNA sequence: TGCGCCAGCAGTCCCCCCCGGGGGGGTGATGTTGTTCCTGAAGCTTTCTTT. This translates into CASSPPRGGDVVPEAFF.

The chain carries TRBV7-6 and TRBJ2-7; no clear D gene. CDR1 is SGHVS, CDR2 FNYEAQ, per germline. The CDR3 is made up of 11 amino acids. The ends were cut back, 3 bases at V and 7 bases at J, with 7 bases in the middle. The CDR3 reads CASSFGAEQYF. The CDR3 DNA reads as TGTGCCAGCAGCTTCGGTGCGGAGCAGTACTTC.